This TCR beta chain was recorded in a study of cytomegalovirus exposure and HLA in healthy donors. General observations from the study: Later examination showed HLA-associated TCR beta chains had greater clonal expansion than equally common others. TCR beta sequences numbering about 17,000 were associated with HLA alleles at 0.05 false discovery rate in a later analysis. Some TCR beta chains (roughly 150 of them) were listed as cytomegalovirus-associated.

A multiplex PCR was run with 60 Vbeta primers and 13 Jbeta primers. Here immunoSEQ multiplex PCR was the method, and the copy in TCRdb shows in-frame clones only, minus some. The sample gives under 200,000 clones, 77% of which show up once; about 2.6% is in the top ten. V was clipped by 4 bases and J by 4 bases; unmatched bases: 1. The CDR3 runs 15 residues. Germline V gene sequence: CDR1 MGHRA, CDR2 YSYEKL. Notes on this clone: Its matching antigen is unknown.

This TCR was sampled from a woman in her forties in good health and CMV-seropositive. What was sequenced was PBMCs. The chain combines TRBV4-1 with TRBJ2-1; TRBD2 aligns across 13 bases. The CDR3 region has the DNA TGCGCCAGCAGCCGGACTAGCGGGGGATACAATGAGCAGTTCTTC. It yields the protein CASSRTSGGYNEQFF.